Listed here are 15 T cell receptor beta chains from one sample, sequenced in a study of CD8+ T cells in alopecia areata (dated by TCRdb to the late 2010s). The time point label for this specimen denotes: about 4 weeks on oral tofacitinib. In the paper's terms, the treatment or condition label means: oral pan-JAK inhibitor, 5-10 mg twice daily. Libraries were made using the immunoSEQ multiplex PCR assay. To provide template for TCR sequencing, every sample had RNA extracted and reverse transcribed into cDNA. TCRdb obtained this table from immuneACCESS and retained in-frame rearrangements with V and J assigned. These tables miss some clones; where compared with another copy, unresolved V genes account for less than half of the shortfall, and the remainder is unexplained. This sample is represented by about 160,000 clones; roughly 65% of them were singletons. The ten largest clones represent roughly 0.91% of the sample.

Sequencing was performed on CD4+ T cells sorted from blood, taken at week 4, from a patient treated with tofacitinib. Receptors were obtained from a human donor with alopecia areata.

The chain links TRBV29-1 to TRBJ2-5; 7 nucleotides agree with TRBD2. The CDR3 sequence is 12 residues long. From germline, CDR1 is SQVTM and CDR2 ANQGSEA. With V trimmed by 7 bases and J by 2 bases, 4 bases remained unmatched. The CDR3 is CSAGRAQETQYF. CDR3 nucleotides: TGCAGCGCGGGGAGGGCTCAAGAGACCCAGTACTTC.

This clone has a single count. The CDR3 nucleotides are TGCAGCGTTGTACTAGCGGGGTCCTACAATGAGCAGTTCTTC. It is translated as CSVVLAGSYNEQFF. The rearrangement joins TRBV29-1 to TRBJ2-1; 10 nucleotides agree with TRBD2. The V and J ends lost 4 bases and 1 base, in that order; junction bases with no gene match: 1. The CDR3 runs to 14 residues. Germline-derived CDR1 and CDR2 are SQVTM and ANQGSEA.

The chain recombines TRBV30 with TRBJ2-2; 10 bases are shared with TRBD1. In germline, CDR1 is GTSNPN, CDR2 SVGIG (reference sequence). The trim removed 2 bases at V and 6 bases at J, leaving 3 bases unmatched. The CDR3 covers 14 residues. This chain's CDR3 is CAWSFGQGAGELFF. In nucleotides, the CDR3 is TGTGCCTGGAGTTTTGGACAGGGGGCCGGGGAGCTGTTTTTT.

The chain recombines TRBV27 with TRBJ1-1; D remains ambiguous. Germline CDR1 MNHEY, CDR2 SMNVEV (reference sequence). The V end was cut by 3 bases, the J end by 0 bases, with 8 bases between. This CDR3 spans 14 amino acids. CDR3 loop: CASSFSRMNTEAFF. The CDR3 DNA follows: TGTGCCAGCAGTTTTAGCAGGATGAACACTGAAGCTTTCTTT.

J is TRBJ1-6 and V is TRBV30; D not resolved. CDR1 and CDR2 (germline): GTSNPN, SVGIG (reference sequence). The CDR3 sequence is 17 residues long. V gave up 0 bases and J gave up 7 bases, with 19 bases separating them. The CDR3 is CAWSVPGPKKRNSPLHF. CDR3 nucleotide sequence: TGTGCCTGGAGTGTACCCGGGCCCAAAAAGCGGAATTCACCCCTCCACTTT.

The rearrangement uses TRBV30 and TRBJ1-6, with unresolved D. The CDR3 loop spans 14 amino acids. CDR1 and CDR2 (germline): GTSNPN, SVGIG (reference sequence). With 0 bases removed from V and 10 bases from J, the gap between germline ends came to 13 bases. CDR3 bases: TGTGCCTGGAGTGTACGGCCAGGAAACTCACCCCTCCACTTT. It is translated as CAWSVRPGNSPLHF.

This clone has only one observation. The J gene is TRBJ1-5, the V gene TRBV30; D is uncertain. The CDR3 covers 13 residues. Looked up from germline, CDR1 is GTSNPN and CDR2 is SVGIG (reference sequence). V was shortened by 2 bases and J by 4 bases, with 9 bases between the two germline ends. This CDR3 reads CAWSFRANQPQHF. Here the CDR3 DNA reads TGTGCCTGGAGTTTTAGGGCGAATCAGCCCCAGCATTTT.

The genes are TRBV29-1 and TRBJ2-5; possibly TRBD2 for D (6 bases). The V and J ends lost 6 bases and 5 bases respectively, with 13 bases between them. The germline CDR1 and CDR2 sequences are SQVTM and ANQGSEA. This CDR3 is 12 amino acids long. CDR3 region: CSVLGTLETQYF. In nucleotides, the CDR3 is TGCAGCGTCCTCGGGACTCTGGAGACCCAGTACTTC.

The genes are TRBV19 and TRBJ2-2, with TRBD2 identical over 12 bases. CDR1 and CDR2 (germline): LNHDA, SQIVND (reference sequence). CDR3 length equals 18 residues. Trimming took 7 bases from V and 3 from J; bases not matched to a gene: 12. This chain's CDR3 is CASTKPAGLAGDTGELFF. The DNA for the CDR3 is TGTGCCAGTACCAAGCCCGCGGGACTAGCGGGCGACACCGGGGAGCTGTTTTTT.

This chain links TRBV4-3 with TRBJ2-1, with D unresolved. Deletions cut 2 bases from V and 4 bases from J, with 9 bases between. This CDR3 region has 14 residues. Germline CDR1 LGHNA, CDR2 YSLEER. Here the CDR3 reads CASSQRSGYNEQFF. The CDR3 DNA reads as TGCGCCAGCAGCCAAAGATCGGGTTACAATGAGCAGTTCTTC.

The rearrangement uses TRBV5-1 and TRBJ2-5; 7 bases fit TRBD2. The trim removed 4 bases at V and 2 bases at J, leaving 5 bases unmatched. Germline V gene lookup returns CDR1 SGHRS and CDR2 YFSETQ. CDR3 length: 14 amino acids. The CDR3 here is CASSAGDSQETQYF. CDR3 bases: TGCGCCAGCAGCGCGGGGGACTCTCAAGAGACCCAGTACTTC.

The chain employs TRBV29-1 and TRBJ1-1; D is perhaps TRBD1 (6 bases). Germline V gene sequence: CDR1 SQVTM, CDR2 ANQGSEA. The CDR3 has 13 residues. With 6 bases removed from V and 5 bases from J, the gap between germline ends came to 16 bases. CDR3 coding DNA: TGCAGCGTGACCTCAGGGGTGGGGACTGAAGCTTTCTTT. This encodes CSVTSGVGTEAFF.

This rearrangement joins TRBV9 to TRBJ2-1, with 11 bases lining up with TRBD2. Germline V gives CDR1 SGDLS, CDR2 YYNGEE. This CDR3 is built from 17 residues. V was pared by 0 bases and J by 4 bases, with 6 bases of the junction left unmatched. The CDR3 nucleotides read TGTGCCAGCAGCGTAGTGGATAGCGGGGGGGCTTACAATGAGCAGTTCTTC. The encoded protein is CASSVVDSGGAYNEQFF.

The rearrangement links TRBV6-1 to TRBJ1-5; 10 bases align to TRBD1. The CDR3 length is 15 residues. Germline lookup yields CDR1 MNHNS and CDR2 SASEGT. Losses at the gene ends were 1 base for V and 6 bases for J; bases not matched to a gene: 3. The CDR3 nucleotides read TGTGCCAGCAGTGAAGGGGGACAGGGGAGTCAGCCCCAGCATTTT. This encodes CASSEGGQGSQPQHF.

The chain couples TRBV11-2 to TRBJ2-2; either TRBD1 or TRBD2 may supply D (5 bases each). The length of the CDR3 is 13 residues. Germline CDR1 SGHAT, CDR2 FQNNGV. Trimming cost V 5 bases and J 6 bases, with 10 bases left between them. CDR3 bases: TGTGCCAGCAGCCCCCGGGGCCCCGGGGAGCTGTTTTTT. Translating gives CASSPRGPGELFF.